A single sample is the source of the 13 T cell receptor beta chains below, sequenced in a study of Graves' ophthalmopathy and Graves' hyperthyroidism. RNA served as the template for amplifying TCR beta CDR3 regions. HTBI primers were employed in first-round RT-PCR, then a second-round multiplex PCR followed. TCRdb reanalysed the multiplex PCR reads using MiXCR and keeps one entry per CDR3 protein. The sample includes over 150,000 distinct CDR3 sequences, around two fifths of them seen just once. The sequenced material came from peripheral blood. Receptors were obtained from a woman aged 40 to 50 with Graves' ophthalmopathy.

This clonotype has more than one count but fewer than ten. V and J are TRBV15 and TRBJ2-5; D not resolved. Trimming left V 1 base short and J 1 base short, with 7 bases between. Germline V gene sequence: CDR1 LNHNV, CDR2 YYDKDF (reference sequence). The CDR3 runs to 14 residues. The CDR3 sequence: CATSRGQPQETQYF. The CDR3 nucleotides read TGTGCCACCAGCAGAGGACAACCCCAAGAGACCCAGTACTTC. Full variable domain (missing parts from reference TRBV15 and TRBJ2-5): DAMVIQNPRYQVTQFGKPVTLSCSQTLNHNVMYWYQQKSSQAPKLLFHYYDKDFNNEADTPDNFQSRRPNTSFCFLDIRSPGLGDTAMYLCATSRGQPQETQYFGPGTRLLVL.

This clonotype was picked up many times. This sequence joins TRBV7-9 and TRBJ1-1; D gene unclear. V lost 5 bases, J lost 4 bases, and 17 bases lay in between. The length of the CDR3 is 15 residues. Germline V gene sequence: CDR1 SEHNR, CDR2 FQNEAQ (reference sequence). CDR3 loop: CASSPSTTGSTEAFF. The CDR3 DNA reads TGTGCCAGCAGCCCGAGTACGACGGGCAGCACTGAAGCTTTCTTT.

This clonotype was counted at least ten times. The chain joins TRBV18 to TRBJ1-1; unclear D gene. Germline CDR1 KGHSH, CDR2 LQKENI. This CDR3 spans 14 amino acids. V lost 9 bases and J lost 1, with 15 bases in between. The CDR3 bases are TGTGCCAGTATGCAAGGCCTACAGAACACTGAAGCTTTCTTT. Translating it yields CASMQGLQNTEAFF.

This sequence joins TRBV7-9 and TRBJ1-2; D call uncertain. The ends were cut back, 4 bases at V and 1 base at J, with 4 bases in the middle. The CDR3 has 12 residues. Per germline, CDR1 SEHNR and CDR2 FQNEAQ (reference sequence). The CDR3 DNA follows: TGTGCCAGCAGCTCGTATAACTATGGCTACACCTTC. Amino acids: CASSSYNYGYTF. Together with reference TRBV7-9 and TRBJ1-2, the CDR3 gives the full variable domain: DTGVSQNPRHKITKRGQNVTFRCDPISEHNRLYWYRQTLGQGPEFLTYFQNEAQLEKSRLLSDRFSAERPKGSFSTLEIQRTEQGDSAMYLCASSSYNYGYTFGSGTRLTVV.

This clonotype occurred many times. This CDR3 is CASSRTSGRTTSEQYF. The CDR3 DNA is TGTGCCAGCAGCAGGACTAGCGGGAGGACGACCTCCGAGCAGTACTTC. The V and J genes are TRBV6-5 and TRBJ2-7; 14 nucleotides align to TRBD2. Trimming took 6 bases from V and 6 from J; bases not matched to a gene: 10. In germline, CDR1 is MNHEY, CDR2 SVGAGI. There are 16 residues in the CDR3.

V and J are TRBV11-2 and TRBJ2-7; D may be TRBD1 or TRBD2 (6 bases each). V was pared by 5 bases and J by 3 bases, with 17 bases between. Germline V CDR1 and CDR2: SGHAT, FQNNGV. The CDR3 length is 15 residues. CDR3 sequence: CASSAPRRGDYEQYF. CDR3 bases: TGTGCCAGCAGCGCCCCTCGGAGGGGGGACTACGAGCAGTACTTC. The entire variable domain, with the rest obtained from reference TRBV11-2 and TRBJ2-7, is as follows: EAGVAQSPRYKIIEKRQSVAFWCNPISGHATLYWYQQILGQGPKLLIQFQNNGVVDDSQLPKDRFSAERLKGVDSTLKIQPAKLEDSAVYLCASSAPRRGDYEQYFGPGTRLTVT.

This clonotype was detected ten times or more. The chain employs TRBV11-1 and TRBJ1-1; D not resolved. V lost 5 bases and J 2 bases, leaving 21 bases between the germline ends. Germline assignment: CDR1 SGHAT and CDR2 FQDESV (reference sequence). This CDR3 region has 17 residues. The CDR3 reads CASSPIPDGRDNTEAFF. The DNA of the CDR3 is TGTGCCAGCAGCCCTATCCCGGACGGCCGAGATAACACTGAAGCTTTCTTT.

This chain uses TRBV11-1 with TRBJ1-1; D is perhaps TRBD1 (5 bases). This CDR3 is built from 15 residues. Germline V CDR1 and CDR2: SGHAT, FQDESV (reference sequence). V dropped 7 bases and J dropped 1 base, with 16 bases sitting between them. DNA of the CDR3: TGTGCCAGCACCGATGAAGCGGGGGAGAACACTGAAGCTTTCTTT. Translating it yields CASTDEAGENTEAFF.

This clonotype appeared many times. The chain carries TRBV6-5 and TRBJ2-7, with TRBD1 matching 9 bases. CDR1 and CDR2 from the germline V gene are MNHEY and SVGAGI. The CDR3 covers 14 residues. With V trimmed by 2 bases and J by 6 bases, 5 bases remained unmatched. This chain's CDR3 is CASSYRTGAFEQYF. The CDR3 DNA reads as TGTGCCAGCAGTTACAGGACAGGGGCGTTCGAGCAGTACTTC.

This chain uses TRBV28 with TRBJ2-5; D may correspond to TRBD1 or TRBD2 (6 bases each). V was trimmed by 6 bases and J by 5 bases, leaving 13 bases between them. The CDR3 is made up of 13 amino acids. The germline V gene encodes CDR1 MDHEN and CDR2 SYDVKM. The CDR3: CASRLQGRETQYF. CDR3 bases: TGTGCCAGCAGGCTGCAGGGGAGGGAGACCCAGTACTTC.

This clonotype has a handful of counts. The genes are TRBV4-2 and TRBJ1-2; 10 bases are shared with TRBD1. The V and J ends lost 4 bases and 3 bases, in that order; junction bases with no gene match: 5. Germline-derived CDR1 and CDR2 are LGHNA and YNFKEQ. CDR3 size: 15 residues. Here the CDR3 reads CASSPDRGQDYGYTF. The DNA for the CDR3 is TGTGCCAGCAGCCCAGACAGGGGGCAGGACTATGGCTACACCTTC.

This clonotype was picked up many times. The chain uses TRBV9 and TRBJ1-1; tentative D call: TRBD1 (6 bases). The germline V and J ends were trimmed by 7 bases and 6 bases, with 16 bases remaining between them. Germline V gives CDR1 SGDLS, CDR2 YYNGEE. The CDR3 length is 13 residues. In DNA form, the CDR3 reads TGTGCCAGCGGCAGGGGCTCCGGGGCTGAAGCTTTCTTT. Translating it yields CASGRGSGAEAFF.

This clonotype has ten or more counts. The V call is TRBV7-8, the J call TRBJ2-4, with D uncertain. The CDR3 covers 13 residues. Trimming removed 3 bases at V and 1 base at J, with 4 bases between. CDR1 is SGHVS and CDR2 is FQNEAQ in the germline V gene. As DNA, the CDR3 is TGTGCCAGCAGCTTGGGCGCCAAAAACATTCAGTACTTC. It yields the protein CASSLGAKNIQYF.